This T cell receptor (beta chain) was recorded in a study of response to subunit inactivated influenza vaccine. TCRdb itself ran the RT-PCR reads through MiXCR, one entry per CDR3 protein. The sample has about 310,000 distinct CDR3 sequences; about 20% are singletons. Per the germline V gene, CDR1 is LGHDT and CDR2 is YNNKEL (reference sequence). V lost 1 base and J 5 bases, leaving 9 bases between the germline ends. The CDR3 has 14 amino acids. Study results and limitations: The authors suggested that few new T cells are recruited per seasonal influenza vaccination.

This clonotype was seen a single time. The antigen remains undetermined. The material sequenced was PBMCs from blood, taken approximately 20 months after vaccination. The genes are TRBV3-1 and TRBJ2-1; D is unclear. This clonotype was obtained from a man between 50 and 69 years old who received an inactivated influenza vaccine. The CDR3 is CASSQGTPNNEQFF. CDR3 nucleotide sequence: TGTGCCAGCAGCCAAGGGACGCCCAACAATGAGCAGTTCTTC.